The following is a T cell receptor beta chain sequence with its context. The antigen is unknown. Profiled with immunoSEQ multiplex PCR; TCRdb holds only in-frame clones, not every one. The profile shows under 250,000 clones, approximately 87% of them singletons. Germline V gives CDR1 SNHLY, CDR2 FYNNEI. The CDR3 has 15 amino acids. Trimming at V came to 5 bases and at J to 7 bases, leaving 11 bases not matched to a gene. This sample was taken from a study of cytomegalovirus exposure and HLA in healthy donors. Study-level information: The 120 validation repertoires matched the 666 first-cohort repertoires in platform, a later analysis reported.

Among the roughly 120 subjects of the validation cohort, separate from the approximately 660-subject first cohort, were the donors. Notes on the study in general: Rare sequences made up most TCRs, while some public TCRs were found in many donors. The investigators catalogued 180 or so TCR beta chains as cytomegalovirus-associated.

This sequence was found in a man between 18 and 35 years old in good health and CMV-seronegative. Sequenced sample: PBMCs. The V call is TRBV2, the J call TRBJ1-2, with 9 bases that match TRBD1. The CDR3 nucleotides are TGTGCCAGCAGTCCGGGACAGGGAGGTTGGGGTGGCTACACCTTC. This codes for CASSPGQGGWGGYTF.